The 8 T cell receptor beta chains below were found in one sample sequenced in a study of graft-versus-host responses after intestinal transplantation. Their antigens are not known. The table came from immunoSEQ multiplex PCR; TCRdb's copy has only in-frame clones and leaves some out. The sample shows fewer than 130,000 clones, 93% of them seen only once. This sample comprised unstimulated CD8+ T cells sorted from spleen or lymph node cells, obtained before intestinal transplant. The receptors stem from a human donor who received an intestinal transplant.

The chain employs TRBV19 and TRBJ1-5, with TRBD1 identical over 9 bases. Germline assignment: CDR1 LNHDA and CDR2 SQIVND (reference sequence). The trim removed 7 bases at V and 5 bases at J, leaving 3 bases unmatched. The CDR3 is 13 amino acids. The CDR3 DNA follows: TGTGCCAGTACTTACAGGGGGCATCAGCCCCAGCATTTT. This encodes CASTYRGHQPQHF.

This clone was found once. The chain has TRBV7-2 and TRBJ2-5; TRBD2 matches 10 bases. CDR3 length equals 16 residues. The germline CDR1 and CDR2 sequences are SGHTA and FQGNSA. V dropped 7 bases and J dropped 4; count of bases not matched to a gene: 12. CDR3 bases: TGTGCCAGCACCGCGGGGCTAGCGGGAGTGGGAGAGACCCAGTACTTC. Translating gives CASTAGLAGVGETQYF.

The chain employs TRBV6-5 and TRBJ2-5; 8 bases line up with TRBD1. The CDR3 is 14 residues long. From germline, CDR1 is MNHEY and CDR2 SVGAGI. The V segment lost 7 bases and the J segment 4 bases; nucleotides outside the gene matches: 8. The CDR3 is CASTTGTGRETQYF. DNA for the CDR3: TGTGCCAGCACTACCGGGACAGGACGAGAGACCCAGTACTTC.

This chain uses TRBV11-2 with TRBJ2-2, with D possibly being TRBD1 (7 bases). The germline V and J ends were trimmed by 0 bases and 9 bases, with 17 bases remaining between them. The germline V gene encodes CDR1 SGHAT and CDR2 FQNNGV. This CDR3 is 16 amino acids long. In DNA form, the CDR3 reads TGTGCCAGCAGCTTAGATCACGTCCAGGGGGGTCGGGAGCTGTTTTTT. Its protein is CASSLDHVQGGRELFF.

In this sample, this clone turned up once. This sequence joins TRBV4-1 and TRBJ1-1; D not certain. Trimming left V 4 bases short and J 5 bases short, with 11 bases between. This CDR3 is built from 13 residues. Per the germline V gene, CDR1 is MGHRA and CDR2 is YSYEKL. Written as DNA, the CDR3 is TGCGCCAGCAGCCTGGGCTGGGAGACTGAAGCTTTCTTT. This sequence encodes CASSLGWETEAFF.

This chain connects TRBV10-3 to TRBJ1-3; D not certain. CDR1 and CDR2 from the germline V gene are ENHRY and SYGVKD. Trimming stripped 3 bases from V and 0 bases from J, with 12 bases between. This CDR3 is 16 amino acids long. The DNA for the CDR3 is TGTGCCATCAGTGATCTTAGGATCCGCTCTGGAAACACCATATATTTT. Its protein product is CAISDLRIRSGNTIYF.

This clone has a single count. J is TRBJ2-7 and V is TRBV11-2, with TRBD2 identical over 11 bases. With 1 base clipped from V and 6 bases from J, the junction kept 11 bases outside the gene matches. This CDR3 is built from 17 residues. Per the germline V gene, CDR1 is SGHAT and CDR2 is FQNNGV. CDR3 amino acids: CASSLGVVLAGGGEQYF. CDR3 bases: TGTGCCAGCAGCTTAGGTGTTGTGCTAGCGGGAGGAGGCGAGCAGTACTTC.

CDR3 nucleotide sequence: TGTGCCAGCAGACCACCCTGGAAGAGCTCCTACAATGAGCAGTTCTTC. This encodes CASRPPWKSSYNEQFF. The chain has TRBV2 and TRBJ2-1; no reliable D call. V was cut by 6 bases and J by 0 bases, with 15 bases left in between. CDR1 is SNHLY and CDR2 is FYNNEI in the germline V gene. The CDR3 length is 16 residues.